The rows below give T cell receptor beta chains drawn from one sample of a study of cytotoxic CD8 clonotypes in ibrutinib-treated CLL. Data came from immunoSEQ multiplex PCR; TCRdb stores just in-frame clones and leaves some out. Of about 120,000 clones listed, under 70% were seen once; the top ten hold under 45%. Sequencing used PBMCs, obtained after 24 months of ibrutinib treatment. Source of these receptors: a human donor with chronic lymphocytic leukemia. Both conserved end residues are part of each CDR3. The order of the fields is D gene, V gene, clone size, J gene, CDR3 DNA, CDR3 protein. A D gene is named only where the DNA matches it firmly. Clone size is stated in some rows and not others, as once, few, many or a class when expanded.

d_gene: .
v_gene: TRBV29-1
abundance: few
j_gene: TRBJ1-2
CDR3nt: TGCAGCGCGGGCGGTGAAAACTATGGCTACACCTTC
CDR3aa: CSAGGENYGYTF

d_gene: TRBD1
v_gene: TRBV5-4
abundance: .
j_gene: TRBJ2-3
CDR3nt: TGTGCCAGCAGCCGTCGGACAGGAAGCACAGATACGCAGTATTTT
CDR3aa: CASSRRTGSTDTQYF

d_gene: .
v_gene: TRBV5-1
abundance: .
j_gene: TRBJ2-2
CDR3nt: TGCGCCAGCAGGACACAGGAGACGGGGACCGGGGAGCTGTTTTTT
CDR3aa: CASRTQETGTGELFF

d_gene: TRBD1
v_gene: TRBV6-4
abundance: .
j_gene: TRBJ2-3
CDR3nt: TGTGCCAGCAGTGAATCGGGACAGGGTTATTATTTT
CDR3aa: CASSESGQGYYF

d_gene: .
v_gene: TRBV5-5
abundance: many
j_gene: TRBJ2-5
CDR3nt: TGTGCCAGCAGCTTCCAAGAGACCCAGTACTTC
CDR3aa: CASSFQETQYF

d_gene: TRBD1
v_gene: TRBV5-1
abundance: .
j_gene: TRBJ1-2
CDR3nt: TGCGCCACCCCCCGGAGAGGGGGCGAACGAGGCTATGGCTACACCTTC
CDR3aa: CATPRRGGERGYGYTF

d_gene: .
v_gene: TRBV30
abundance: .
j_gene: TRBJ1-4
CDR3nt: TGTGCCTGGAGTGTTGGGGGAGGGTCTGAAAAACTGTTTTTT
CDR3aa: CAWSVGGGSEKLFF

d_gene: .
v_gene: TRBV9
abundance: few
j_gene: TRBJ2-1
CDR3nt: TGTGCCAGCAGCGTAAGCATAGGTAATGAGCAGTTCTTC
CDR3aa: CASSVSIGNEQFF

d_gene: .
v_gene: TRBV20-1
abundance: .
j_gene: TRBJ2-5
CDR3nt: TGCAGTGCTAGCGTTGAAGAGACCCAGTACTTC
CDR3aa: CSASVEETQYF

d_gene: .
v_gene: TRBV28
abundance: .
j_gene: TRBJ1-2
CDR3nt: TGTGCCAGCAGTTTAGGAGTCGGGCAGGGCACCTATGGCTACACCTTC
CDR3aa: CASSLGVGQGTYGYTF

d_gene: .
v_gene: TRBV5-1
abundance: .
j_gene: TRBJ1-2
CDR3nt: TGCGCCAGCAGCCCCACCGGGGAGGGCTATGGCTACACCTTC
CDR3aa: CASSPTGEGYGYTF

d_gene: .
v_gene: TRBV29-1
abundance: .
j_gene: TRBJ2-2
CDR3nt: TGCAGCGTTGTGGGGGGAAGGGAGCTGTTTTTT
CDR3aa: CSVVGGRELFF

d_gene: .
v_gene: TRBV30
abundance: .
j_gene: TRBJ1-1
CDR3nt: TGTGCCTGGACGCCGGGGGCGAGCACTGAAGCTTTCTTT
CDR3aa: CAWTPGASTEAFF

d_gene: TRBD1
v_gene: TRBV30
abundance: .
j_gene: TRBJ1-5
CDR3nt: TGTGCCTGGAGTTCAGTATCCAGGGGGATAGAACAGCCCCAGCATTTT
CDR3aa: CAWSSVSRGIEQPQHF

d_gene: .
v_gene: TRBV30
abundance: .
j_gene: TRBJ2-2
CDR3nt: TGTGCCTGGAGTGTACTCGGAGGGGCCACCGGGGAGCTGTTTTTT
CDR3aa: CAWSVLGGATGELFF

d_gene: TRBD2
v_gene: TRBV5-8
abundance: .
j_gene: TRBJ2-7
CDR3nt: TGTGCCAGCAGCTTGGAGGCTAGCGGGGGCTACGAGCAGTACTTC
CDR3aa: CASSLEASGGYEQYF

d_gene: TRBD2
v_gene: TRBV27
abundance: .
j_gene: TRBJ2-3
CDR3nt: TGTGCCAGCAGGGTAGCGGGGTCCACAGATACGCAGTATTTT
CDR3aa: CASRVAGSTDTQYF

d_gene: .
v_gene: TRBV30
abundance: few
j_gene: TRBJ1-1
CDR3nt: TGTGCCTGGAGTGGCGGACAGAACACTGAAGCTTTCTTT
CDR3aa: CAWSGGQNTEAFF

d_gene: TRBD1
v_gene: TRBV5-1
abundance: few
j_gene: TRBJ1-4
CDR3nt: TGCGCCAGCAGCTTCCAGGGGGCGGAATATGAAAAACTGTTTTTT
CDR3aa: CASSFQGAEYEKLFF

d_gene: .
v_gene: TRBV20-1
abundance: .
j_gene: TRBJ2-1
CDR3nt: TGCAGTGCTCAGAGGAACAATGAGCAGTTCTTC
CDR3aa: CSAQRNNEQFF

d_gene: .
v_gene: TRBV29-1
abundance: .
j_gene: TRBJ2-4
CDR3nt: TGCAGCGTAAGGGATACTGGAAACATTCAGTACTTC
CDR3aa: CSVRDTGNIQYF

d_gene: TRBD1
v_gene: TRBV5-6
abundance: few
j_gene: TRBJ2-7
CDR3nt: TGTGCCAGCACGACAGGGGGCCTCCAGTACTTC
CDR3aa: CASTTGGLQYF

d_gene: TRBD2
v_gene: TRBV10-1
abundance: .
j_gene: TRBJ2-1
CDR3nt: TGCGCCAGCGGCAGGACTAGCGGGGGCGAGCAGTTCTTC
CDR3aa: CASGRTSGGEQFF

d_gene: TRBD2
v_gene: TRBV6-5
abundance: .
j_gene: TRBJ2-1
CDR3nt: TGTGCCAGCAGCCCGGGACTAGCAACCTACAATGAGCAGTTCTTC
CDR3aa: CASSPGLATYNEQFF

d_gene: TRBD1
v_gene: TRBV29-1
abundance: .
j_gene: TRBJ2-5
CDR3nt: TGCAGCATAGGATTGGACAGGGGGGATAAAGAGACCCAGTACTTC
CDR3aa: CSIGLDRGDKETQYF

d_gene: .
v_gene: TRBV11-2
abundance: .
j_gene: TRBJ2-7
CDR3nt: TGTGCCAGCAGCGGGCTAGCCTACGAGCAGTACTTC
CDR3aa: CASSGLAYEQYF

d_gene: .
v_gene: TRBV9
abundance: .
j_gene: TRBJ1-2
CDR3nt: TGTGCCAGCAGCGCCTGGGAGACACAGAACTATGGCTACACCTTC
CDR3aa: CASSAWETQNYGYTF

d_gene: .
v_gene: TRBV19
abundance: few
j_gene: TRBJ1-4
CDR3nt: TGTGCCAGTACCGATAGGGGGGAGCCTGAAAAACTGTTTTTT
CDR3aa: CASTDRGEPEKLFF

d_gene: TRBD2
v_gene: TRBV5-6
abundance: few
j_gene: TRBJ2-5
CDR3nt: TGTGCCAGCAGCCTTGGGACTAGCAAAAGGGAGACCCAGTACTTC
CDR3aa: CASSLGTSKRETQYF

d_gene: TRBD1
v_gene: TRBV7-6
abundance: .
j_gene: TRBJ2-7
CDR3nt: TGTGCCAGCAGCTCCCTACCACAGGGGGGCTACGAGCAGTACTTC
CDR3aa: CASSSLPQGGYEQYF

d_gene: .
v_gene: TRBV2
abundance: few
j_gene: TRBJ2-2
CDR3nt: TGTGCCAGCAGTGGAGCGACAGTGAACACCGGGGAGCTGTTTTTT
CDR3aa: CASSGATVNTGELFF

d_gene: .
v_gene: TRBV19
abundance: .
j_gene: TRBJ1-5
CDR3nt: TGTGCCAGTAGTCGAGGTATGCAGCCCCAGCATTTT
CDR3aa: CASSRGMQPQHF

d_gene: .
v_gene: TRBV9
abundance: .
j_gene: TRBJ2-6
CDR3nt: TGTGCCAGCCGTGGAATCGGTTCTGGGGCCAACGTCCTGACTTTC
CDR3aa: CASRGIGSGANVLTF

d_gene: TRBD2
v_gene: TRBV11-2
abundance: .
j_gene: TRBJ2-1
CDR3nt: TGTGCCAGCAGATTAAGCTCTAGCGGGGTCAATGAGCAGTTCTTC
CDR3aa: CASRLSSSGVNEQFF

d_gene: TRBD1
v_gene: TRBV19
abundance: few
j_gene: TRBJ1-1
CDR3nt: TGTGCCAGTAGTATAGGGACAGGGGTTACTGAAGCTTTCTTT
CDR3aa: CASSIGTGVTEAFF

d_gene: TRBD1
v_gene: TRBV11-2
abundance: .
j_gene: TRBJ1-5
CDR3nt: TGTGCCAGCAGCTTGACAGGGTTTGATCAGCCCCAGCATTTT
CDR3aa: CASSLTGFDQPQHF

d_gene: TRBD2
v_gene: TRBV7-9
abundance: .
j_gene: TRBJ2-3
CDR3nt: TGTGCCAGCAGCCATAAGCGGGGGGTCACTGATACGCAGTATTTT
CDR3aa: CASSHKRGVTDTQYF

d_gene: TRBD1
v_gene: TRBV19
abundance: .
j_gene: TRBJ2-6
CDR3nt: TGTGCCAGTAGGGGACAGGGGGCAAACTCCAACGTCCTGACTTTC
CDR3aa: CASRGQGANSNVLTF

d_gene: .
v_gene: TRBV18
abundance: once
j_gene: TRBJ1-2
CDR3nt: TGTGCCAGCTCACCCACAATGGGCAGGACTAACTATGGCTACACCTTC
CDR3aa: CASSPTMGRTNYGYTF

d_gene: .
v_gene: TRBV7-9
abundance: few
j_gene: TRBJ2-6
CDR3nt: TGTGCCGGAGACGGTGGGGCCAACGTCCTGACTTTC
CDR3aa: CAGDGGANVLTF